These 17 T cell receptor beta chains were all obtained from the same sample, sequenced in a study of PD-1 blockade in classical Hodgkin lymphoma. Time point defined: cycle 4 day 1 (C4D1), after less than 7 weeks of nivolumab. Brentuximab vedotin exposure varied, and every patient relapsed after autologous stem cell transplantation. The method was immunoSEQ multiplex PCR; TCRdb's version includes in-frame clones alone and lacks a portion of them. The table has 20,000 to 25,000 clones, more than 65% seen once. The sample consisted of peripheral blood mononuclear cells (PBMCs), taken before the fourth cycle of nivolumab. The receptors shown here come from a human donor with classical Hodgkin lymphoma.

The chain couples TRBV7-9 to TRBJ2-1; TRBD1 matches 7 bases. CDR1 SEHNR and CDR2 FQNEAQ come from the germline V gene (reference sequence). Trimming cost V 4 bases and J 7 bases; bases outside gene matches: 10. The CDR3 covers 15 residues. CDR3 DNA sequence: TGTGCCAGCAGCTCGACAGGGCCCCTTGGGAATGAGCAGTTCTTC. It encodes CASSSTGPLGNEQFF.

The chain uses TRBV9 and TRBJ2-2, with D unclear. V was trimmed by 0 bases and J by 7 bases, leaving 4 bases between them. The CDR3 covers 12 residues. Germline assignment: CDR1 SGDLS and CDR2 YYNGEE. The CDR3 spells CASSVVDGELFF. CDR3 in DNA: TGTGCCAGCAGCGTAGTAGACGGGGAGCTGTTTTTT. Supplemented by reference TRBV9 and TRBJ2-2, the full variable domain reads DSGVTQTPKHLITATGQRVTLRCSPRSGDLSVYWYQQSLDQGLQFLIQYYNGEERAKGNILERFSAQQFPDLHSELNLSSLELGDSALYFCASSVVDGELFFGEGSRLTVL.

CDR3 nucleotide sequence: TGTGCCAGCAGCGCAGACAGGGGCAACACCATATATTTT. This codes for CASSADRGNTIYF. The V and J genes are TRBV5-6 and TRBJ1-3; TRBD1 aligns across 8 bases. The CDR3 has 13 amino acids. The trim removed 4 bases at V and 7 bases at J, leaving 4 bases unmatched. In germline, CDR1 is SGHDT, CDR2 YYEEEE.

This clone was detected only a few times. The gene calls are TRBV6-5 and TRBJ1-5; D remains ambiguous. The CDR3 runs 15 residues. Germline loops: CDR1 MNHEY, CDR2 SVGAGI. V lost 7 bases, J lost 0 bases, and 13 bases lay in between. The CDR3 nucleotides are TGTGCCAGCAAAGTTCGAGAGTATAGCAATCAGCCCCAGCATTTT. Translated: CASKVREYSNQPQHF.

The chain joins TRBV29-1 to TRBJ1-5; D is uncertain. Between the trimmed V and J ends, which lost 4 bases and 0 bases, there was a span of 7 bases. This CDR3 has 13 residues. CDR1 and CDR2 (germline): SQVTM, ANQGSEA. CDR3 DNA: TGCAGCGTTGCGGCCAGTAGCAATCAGCCCCAGCATTTT. Protein sequence: CSVAASSNQPQHF. Full variable domain (missing parts from reference TRBV29-1 and TRBJ1-5): SAVISQKPSRDICQRGTSLTIQCQVDSQVTMMFWYRQQPGQSLTLIATANQGSEATYESGFVIDKFPISRPNLTFSTLTVSNMSPEDSSIYLCSVAASSNQPQHFGDGTRLSIL.

CDR3 region: CASSGNKAGTANTEAFF. The CDR3 DNA follows: TGTGCCAGCAGCGGGAATAAAGCCGGGACAGCAAACACTGAAGCTTTCTTT. The chain couples TRBV7-8 to TRBJ1-1, with 7 positions matching TRBD1. This CDR3 has 17 amino acids. CDR1 SGHVS and CDR2 FQNEAQ come from the germline V gene. V lost 5 bases and J lost 2; bases outside the gene matches: 14.

The genes are TRBV5-8 and TRBJ2-7; D gene uncertain. CDR3 size: 12 residues. V was clipped by 0 bases and J by 4 bases, with 5 bases between them. Looked up from germline, CDR1 is SGHTS and CDR2 is YDEGEE. CDR3 nucleotides: TGTGCCAGCAGCTTGGGCCTTTACGAGCAGTACTTC. Protein sequence: CASSLGLYEQYF.

The chain joins TRBV6-1 to TRBJ2-1; no clear D gene. V dropped 1 base and J dropped 9 bases, with 13 bases sitting between them. This CDR3 comprises 14 residues. CDR1 MNHNS and CDR2 SASEGT come from the germline V gene. The CDR3 spells CASSEVMGVGEQFF. CDR3 nucleotides: TGTGCCAGCAGTGAAGTAATGGGCGTGGGTGAGCAGTTCTTC.

This chain links TRBV2 with TRBJ1-2; D call uncertain. This CDR3 has 14 amino acids. V gave up 8 bases and J gave up 3 bases, with 16 bases separating them. Germline lookup yields CDR1 SNHLY and CDR2 FYNNEI. The CDR3 bases are TGTGCCAGCTTAATTCGAGGTTATGACTATGGCTACACCTTC. It specifies CASLIRGYDYGYTF.

The sample holds a few counts of this clone. The CDR3 spells CASSMGEPGRYEQYF. CDR3 DNA sequence: TGTGCCAGCAGTATGGGAGAACCCGGGCGCTACGAGCAGTACTTC. The V call is TRBV27, the J call TRBJ2-7; weak D call: TRBD2 (5 bases). There are 15 residues in the CDR3. Trimming pared 5 bases from V and 3 bases from J, leaving 17 bases between. The germline V gene has CDR1 MNHEY and CDR2 SMNVEV (reference sequence).

The genes are TRBV7-9 and TRBJ2-1; 7 nucleotides agree with TRBD2. Germline loops: CDR1 SEHNR, CDR2 FQNEAQ (reference sequence). This CDR3 is built from 15 residues. With V trimmed by 8 bases and J by 5 bases, 12 bases remained unmatched. CDR3 nucleotides: TGTGCCAGCTCGAGGGGAGGGACTTATAACAATGAGCAGTTCTTC. It encodes CASSRGGTYNNEQFF.

The CDR3 sequence is CASGLVSGAPPEQFF. The DNA of the CDR3 is TGTGCTAGTGGTTTGGTATCGGGGGCGCCCCCCGAGCAGTTCTTC. The chain links TRBV12-5 to TRBJ2-1; D may match TRBD1 or TRBD2 (6 bases each). V lost 0 bases and J lost 10, with 16 bases in between. The CDR3 totals 15 residues. Germline values: CDR1 LGHNT, CDR2 FRNRAP.

The chain links TRBV25-1 to TRBJ2-7; no clear D gene. V lost 2 bases to trimming and J lost 4 bases, with 6 bases between them. The germline V gene encodes CDR1 MGHDK and CDR2 SYGVNS. The CDR3 has 12 residues. The CDR3 is CASSEVLYEQYF. The CDR3 nucleotides are TGTGCCAGCAGTGAAGTTTTATACGAGCAGTACTTC.

The chain combines TRBV27 with TRBJ2-7; weak D call: TRBD2 (5 bases). CDR1 MNHEY and CDR2 SMNVEV come from the germline V gene (reference sequence). The CDR3 extends over 17 amino acids. V was cut by 2 bases and J by 4 bases, with 21 bases left in between. CDR3 sequence: CASSLHGGGPYSYEQYF. For the CDR3, the DNA is TGTGCCAGCAGTTTACACGGTGGAGGCCCCTATTCGTACGAGCAGTACTTC.

The chain is built from TRBV5-1 and TRBJ2-3; D unresolved. The CDR3 consists of 11 residues. Trimming removed 0 bases at V and 5 bases at J, with 1 base between. CDR1 SGHRS and CDR2 YFSETQ come from the germline V gene. CDR3: CASSLEDTQYF. In DNA, the CDR3 is TGCGCCAGCAGCTTGGAAGATACGCAGTATTTT.

This clone was counted a single time. The chain uses TRBV1 and TRBJ1-2; the table's D call TRBD1 went unverified against the DNA. TRBV1 is a pseudogene. The CDR3 extends over 17 amino acids. CDR3 region: CTSSQNTGEGVNYGYTF. In nucleotides, the CDR3 is TGCACCAGCAGCCAGAACACAGGGGAAGGAGTTAACTATGGCTACACCTTC.

This chain uses TRBV7-2 with TRBJ1-1; TRBD1 agrees at 7 bases. J gave up 1 base and V 6 bases, and 11 bases lay outside the gene matches. The length of the CDR3 is 16 residues. The germline V gene encodes CDR1 SGHTA and CDR2 FQGNSA. The CDR3 nucleotides are TGTGCCAGCAGAACCCAGGGGGGGCTGGCGAACACTGAAGCTTTCTTT. This sequence encodes CASRTQGGLANTEAFF.